This is a list of T cell receptor beta chains from one sample in a study of blood T cell repertoires in COVID-19. Measured with immunoSEQ multiplex PCR; TCRdb has only the in-frame clones, and not every one. The repertoire holds hundreds of thousands of clones, over 70% seen once, with around 7.8% in the top ten. Sample: peripheral blood. All receptors derive from a human donor in a cohort sampled during active COVID-19. The CDR3 runs from the conserved cysteine through the conserved F or W. Each record gives: V gene, clone size, J gene, D gene, CDR3 DNA, CDR3 protein. A D gene is named only where the DNA matches it firmly. Some rows have no size entry. The others give once, few or many, or a class for an expanded clone.

V gene: TRBV6-6; clone size: .; J gene: TRBJ1-1; D gene: .; CDR3 DNA: TGTGCCAGCAGTCTTTCGGACACGAACACTGAAGCTTTCTTT; CDR3 protein: CASSLSDTNTEAFF
V gene: TRBV7-9; clone size: .; J gene: TRBJ2-7; D gene: TRBD2; CDR3 DNA: TGTGCCAGCAGCTTAGCGGGCCAGCGGGAGGGCGTATACGAGCAGTACTTC; CDR3 protein: CASSLAGQREGVYEQYF
V gene: TRBV5-5; clone size: few; J gene: TRBJ1-6; D gene: .; CDR3 DNA: TGTGCCAGCAGCTTGGCTTTACAGAATAATTCACCCCTCCACTTT; CDR3 protein: CASSLALQNNSPLHF
V gene: TRBV15; clone size: .; J gene: TRBJ2-5; D gene: TRBD2; CDR3 DNA: TGTGCCACCAGCAGAGGGCGAGCGGGGGGGCTAAAGACCCAGTACTTC; CDR3 protein: CATSRGRAGGLKTQYF
V gene: TRBV5-5; clone size: .; J gene: TRBJ1-6; D gene: .; CDR3 DNA: TGTGCCAGCAGCTTGGTCGGGGGGCGAGGATCACCCCTCCACTTT; CDR3 protein: CASSLVGGRGSPLHF
V gene: TRBV10-3; clone size: few; J gene: TRBJ1-1; D gene: .; CDR3 DNA: TGTGCCATCAAACCTTCAGGGATAAGGACTGAAGCTTTCTTT; CDR3 protein: CAIKPSGIRTEAFF
V gene: TRBV5-1; clone size: .; J gene: TRBJ1-2; D gene: .; CDR3 DNA: TGCGCCAGCAGCCTGTCCCAGGGTAACTATGGCTACACCTTC; CDR3 protein: CASSLSQGNYGYTF
V gene: TRBV5-1; clone size: .; J gene: TRBJ1-2; D gene: TRBD1; CDR3 DNA: TGCGCCAGCAGCGCGGGACAGGTTGATGGCTACACCTTC; CDR3 protein: CASSAGQVDGYTF
V gene: TRBV7-2; clone size: .; J gene: TRBJ2-1; D gene: TRBD2; CDR3 DNA: TGTGCCAGCAGCTTAGGGGACCCGGGACTAGCTGACTACAATGAGCAGTTCTTC; CDR3 protein: CASSLGDPGLADYNEQFF
V gene: TRBV14; clone size: .; J gene: TRBJ2-3; D gene: TRBD2; CDR3 DNA: TGTGCCAGCAGCTCGTATCCCAGACTAGCGGGAGGTCGAGATACGCAGTATTTT; CDR3 protein: CASSSYPRLAGGRDTQYF
V gene: TRBV12-5; clone size: .; J gene: TRBJ2-4; D gene: .; CDR3 DNA: TGTGCTAGTGGTTTGGTACTCAACCTCGGGGGTGCCAAAAACATTCAGTACTTC; CDR3 protein: CASGLVLNLGGAKNIQYF
V gene: TRBV3-1/TRBV3-2; clone size: .; J gene: TRBJ2-2; D gene: .; CDR3 DNA: TGTGCCAGCAGCAATTGGGCTATCACCGGGGAGCTGTTTTTT; CDR3 protein: CASSNWAITGELFF
V gene: TRBV18; clone size: .; J gene: TRBJ2-7; D gene: .; CDR3 DNA: TGTGCCAGCTCACCTATGATCAGGGGTTCTGACCGGGAGTACTTC; CDR3 protein: CASSPMIRGSDREYF
V gene: TRBV28; clone size: .; J gene: TRBJ1-5; D gene: TRBD1; CDR3 DNA: TGTGCCAGCTTCCCGGGACAGGGGGCCTATCAGCCCCAGCATTTT; CDR3 protein: CASFPGQGAYQPQHF
V gene: TRBV7-2; clone size: .; J gene: TRBJ1-3; D gene: .; CDR3 DNA: TGTGCCAGCAGCCCAGGGGTTCCCTCTGGAAACACCATATATTTT; CDR3 protein: CASSPGVPSGNTIYF